This T cell receptor beta chain was found in a study of long-term antiretroviral therapy in people with HIV. Study results and limitations: Someone took the blood between about 2003 and 2017, maybe while older ART regimens were in use. Post-ART diversity increased but stayed below transplant donor controls. The study found narrower CDR3 length ranges in HIV repertoires than in controls.

Samples held about 0.85-10 million cryopreserved PBMC, and DNA extraction followed. About this clone itself: Its antigen is still unknown.

Investigators performed immunoSEQ version v3.0 at survey level. Sequencing used immunoSEQ multiplex PCR; TCRdb keeps in-frame clones, though not all of them. The sample holds 30,000 to 40,000 clones, 97% seen once. Looked up from germline, CDR1 is SGHVS and CDR2 is FNYEAQ. Trimming cost V 1 base and J 1 base; bases outside gene matches: 1. This CDR3 has 15 residues. The gene calls are TRBV7-6 and TRBJ1-1, with 9 positions matching TRBD1. The origin of this receptor is a man aged 30-40 years with HIV. The starting material was unsorted PBMCs, obtained 6.9 years after starting antiretroviral therapy. CDR3 bases: TGTGCCAGCAGCTTAGGGGGACAGGGGAACACTGAAGCTTTCTTT. It is translated as CASSLGGQGNTEAFF.